Here is one TCR beta chain with its context. No antigen is known for it. This sample stems from a study of CD8+ T cells in alopecia areata. Study conclusions and caveats: Across lesional scalp, and particularly alopecia totalis/universalis, clonality surpassed that of normal scalp.

Investigators isolated RNA and reverse transcribed it into cDNA to act as the sequencing template. Clones were read by immunoSEQ multiplex PCR, and TCRdb kept only the in-frame ones, dropping some. The profile shows roughly 200,000 clones, 63% of them singletons. The CDR3 has 13 residues. Germline CDR1 is GTSNPN and CDR2 is SVGIG (reference sequence). The V end was cut by 1 base, the J end by 5 bases, with 8 bases between. The V and J genes are TRBV30 and TRBJ2-2; possibly TRBD1 for D (6 bases). The sample was CD4+ T cells sorted from blood, taken at week 0. This receptor was identified in a human donor with alopecia areata. In DNA form, the CDR3 reads TGTGCCTGGAGTGGCAGGGGAACCGGGGAGCTGTTTTTT. This codes for CAWSGRGTGELFF.